This T cell receptor beta chain was recovered during a study of blood T cell repertoires in COVID-19. About the research overall: Samples taken during acute and convalescent COVID-19 were collected in the United States, Italy and Spain. T cells, B-cell-depleted T cells, or PBMCs provided the cDNA or gDNA that served as material.

This clone was seen just once. Per the original data handling: Using reference gene primer amplification, nucleated cell counts were estimated. Some clones are missing from TCRdb's copy, which holds only in-frame ones; the method was immunoSEQ multiplex PCR. That table gives V, J and clone size, and the DNA gave D and trimming. The sample lists over 120,000 clones; over 70% were seen once. The TCR was taken from a woman aged 50 to 65 with acute or convalescent COVID-19. Sequencing was carried out using peripheral blood.

The CDR3 loop is CASVRGPLSTDTQYF. The CDR3 nucleotides read TGTGCCAGCGTGAGGGGGCCGTTGAGCACAGATACGCAGTATTTT. The V gene is TRBV6-5, the J gene TRBJ2-3, with 7 bases aligning to TRBD1. Germline trimming cut 8 bases from V and 0 bases from J; bases unmatched to any gene: 8. This CDR3 comprises 15 residues. CDR1 MNHEY and CDR2 SVGAGI come from the germline V gene.